This TCR beta chain was identified in a study of regulatory T cells in long-lasting Graves disease. General study points: Not thyroid tissue but only peripheral blood was studied.

HTBI primers from iRepertoire and Arm-PCR of CDR3 regions yielded the TCR beta libraries. TCRdb itself ran the multiplex PCR reads through MiXCR, one entry per CDR3 protein. The sample lists approximately 400,000 distinct CDR3 sequences; around a sixth were seen once. This clonotype was recorded many times. The antigen is unknown. Specified time point: newly diagnosed GD, antithyroid drugs for less than 3 months. The TCR library used RNA extracted from PBMCs. All patients originated from an endocrinology department located in Xi'an, China. The V gene end was trimmed by 5 bases and the J gene end by 2 bases; junction bases not matched to a gene: 10. The germline CDR1 and CDR2 sequences are SGHTA and FQGTGA. The CDR3 contains 17 residues.

The sequencing here drew on peripheral blood mononuclear cells (PBMCs), taken at new diagnosis, from a patient treated with antithyroid drugs. V and J are TRBV7-3 and TRBJ2-1; 9 bases match TRBD2. The source is a female donor with Graves disease. CDR3 region: CASSPRAGGGAYNEQFF. The CDR3 nucleotides are TGTGCCAGCAGCCCCCGAGCGGGAGGAGGAGCCTACAATGAGCAGTTCTTC. Complete variable domain (other parts from reference TRBV7-3 and TRBJ2-1): GAGVSQTPSNKVTEKGKYVELRCDPISGHTALYWYRQSLGQGPEFLIYFQGTGAADDSGLPNDRFFAVRPEGSVSTLKIQRTERGDSAVYLCASSPRAGGGAYNEQFFGPGTRLTVL.